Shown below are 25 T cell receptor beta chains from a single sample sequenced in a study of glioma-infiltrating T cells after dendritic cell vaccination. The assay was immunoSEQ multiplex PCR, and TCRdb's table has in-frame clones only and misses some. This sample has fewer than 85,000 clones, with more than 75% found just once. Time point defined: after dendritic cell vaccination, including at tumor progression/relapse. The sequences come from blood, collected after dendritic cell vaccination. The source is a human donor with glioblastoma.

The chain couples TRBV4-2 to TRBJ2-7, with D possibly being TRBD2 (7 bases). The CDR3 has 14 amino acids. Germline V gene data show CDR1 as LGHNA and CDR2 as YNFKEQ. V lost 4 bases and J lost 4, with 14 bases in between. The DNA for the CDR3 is TGTGCCAGCAGCCGGGGGGGCTTAGATTACGAGCAGTACTTC. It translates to CASSRGGLDYEQYF.

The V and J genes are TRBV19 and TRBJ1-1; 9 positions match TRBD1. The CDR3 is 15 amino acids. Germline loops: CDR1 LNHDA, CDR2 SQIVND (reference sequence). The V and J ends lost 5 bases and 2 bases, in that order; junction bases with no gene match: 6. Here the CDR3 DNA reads TGTGCCAGTAGTTCCCCGGGACAGGGTAACACTGAAGCTTTCTTT. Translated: CASSSPGQGNTEAFF. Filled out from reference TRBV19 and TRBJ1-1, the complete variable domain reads DGGITQSPKYLFRKEGQNVTLSCEQNLNHDAMYWYRQDPGQGLRLIYYSQIVNDFQKGDIAEGYSVSREKKESFPLTVTSAQKNPTAFYLCASSSPGQGNTEAFFGQGTRLTVV.

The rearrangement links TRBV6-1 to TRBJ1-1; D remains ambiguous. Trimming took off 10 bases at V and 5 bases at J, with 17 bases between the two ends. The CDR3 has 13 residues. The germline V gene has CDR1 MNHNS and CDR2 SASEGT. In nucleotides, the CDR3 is TGTGCCACCAACATCAAAGCGGGGACTGAAGCTTTCTTT. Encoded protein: CATNIKAGTEAFF.

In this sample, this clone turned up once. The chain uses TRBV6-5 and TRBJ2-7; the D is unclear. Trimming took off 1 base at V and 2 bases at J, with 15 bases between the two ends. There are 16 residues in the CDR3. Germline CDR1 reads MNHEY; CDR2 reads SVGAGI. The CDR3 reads CASSYFPPRLTYEQYF. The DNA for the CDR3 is TGTGCCAGCAGTTACTTCCCCCCTAGGCTGACCTACGAGCAGTACTTC.

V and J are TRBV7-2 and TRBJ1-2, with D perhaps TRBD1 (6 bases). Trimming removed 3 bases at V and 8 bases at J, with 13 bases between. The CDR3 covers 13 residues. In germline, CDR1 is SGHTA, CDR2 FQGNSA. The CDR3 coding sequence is TGTGCCAGCAGCTTTGCACAGGGTAACGGCTACACCTTC. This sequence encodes CASSFAQGNGYTF.

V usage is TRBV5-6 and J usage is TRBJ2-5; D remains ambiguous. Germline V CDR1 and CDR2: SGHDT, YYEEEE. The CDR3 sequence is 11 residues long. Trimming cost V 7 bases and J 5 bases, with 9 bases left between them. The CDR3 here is CASSNGETQYF. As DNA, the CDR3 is TGTGCCAGCTCTAACGGGGAGACCCAGTACTTC. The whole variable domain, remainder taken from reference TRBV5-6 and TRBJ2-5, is DAGVTQSPTHLIKTRGQQVTLRCSPKSGHDTVSWYQQALGQGPQFIFQYYEEEERQRGNFPDRFSGHQFPNYSSELNVNALLLGDSALYLCASSNGETQYFGPGTRLLVL.

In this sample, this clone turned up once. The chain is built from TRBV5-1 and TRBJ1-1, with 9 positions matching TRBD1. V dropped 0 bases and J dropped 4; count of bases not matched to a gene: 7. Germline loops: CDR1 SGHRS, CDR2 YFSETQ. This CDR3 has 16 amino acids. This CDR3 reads CASSLVSTGGFTEAFF. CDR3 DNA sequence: TGCGCCAGCAGCTTGGTTTCGACAGGGGGTTTCACTGAAGCTTTCTTT.

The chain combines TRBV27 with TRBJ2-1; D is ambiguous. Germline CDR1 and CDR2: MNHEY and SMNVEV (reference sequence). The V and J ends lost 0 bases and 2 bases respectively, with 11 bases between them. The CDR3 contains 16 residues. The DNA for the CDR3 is TGTGCCAGCAGTTTATCTCTACCTCCGGCCTACAATGAGCAGTTCTTC. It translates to CASSLSLPPAYNEQFF.

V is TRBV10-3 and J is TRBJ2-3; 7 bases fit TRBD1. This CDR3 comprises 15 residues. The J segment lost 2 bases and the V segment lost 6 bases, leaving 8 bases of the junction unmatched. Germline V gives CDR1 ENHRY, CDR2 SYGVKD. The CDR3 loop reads CAISPKGALTDTQYF. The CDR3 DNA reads TGTGCCATCAGCCCGAAGGGGGCGCTCACAGATACGCAGTATTTT.

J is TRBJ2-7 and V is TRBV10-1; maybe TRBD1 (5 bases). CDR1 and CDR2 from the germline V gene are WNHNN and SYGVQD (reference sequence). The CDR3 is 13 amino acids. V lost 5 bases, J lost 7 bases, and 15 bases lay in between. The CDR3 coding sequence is TGCGCCAGCAGTCGGACACTGGAAGGTGAGCAGTACTTC. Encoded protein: CASSRTLEGEQYF.

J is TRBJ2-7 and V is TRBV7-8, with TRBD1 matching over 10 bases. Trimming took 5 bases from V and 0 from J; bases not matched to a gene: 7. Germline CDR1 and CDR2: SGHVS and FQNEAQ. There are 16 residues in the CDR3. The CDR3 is CASSKTGTGASYEQYF. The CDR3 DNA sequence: TGTGCCAGCAGCAAGACCGGGACAGGGGCCTCCTACGAGCAGTACTTC.

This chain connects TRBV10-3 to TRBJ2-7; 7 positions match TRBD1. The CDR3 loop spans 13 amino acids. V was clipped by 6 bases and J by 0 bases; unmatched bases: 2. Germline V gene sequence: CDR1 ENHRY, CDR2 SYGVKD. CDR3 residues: CAIRGTVSYEQYF. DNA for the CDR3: TGTGCCATCAGAGGGACAGTCTCCTACGAGCAGTACTTC.

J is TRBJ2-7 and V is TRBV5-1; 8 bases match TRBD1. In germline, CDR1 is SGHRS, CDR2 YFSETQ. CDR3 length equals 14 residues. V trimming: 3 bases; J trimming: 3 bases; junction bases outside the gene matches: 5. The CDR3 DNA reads TGCGCCAGCAGCTCAACCGGACAGGGCTACGAGCAGTACTTC. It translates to CASSSTGQGYEQYF. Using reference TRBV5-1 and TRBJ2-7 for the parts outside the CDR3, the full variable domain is KAGVTQTPRYLIKTRGQQVTLSCSPISGHRSVSWYQQTPGQGLQFLFEYFSETQRNKGNFPGRFSGRQFSNSRSEMNVSTLELGDSALYLCASSSTGQGYEQYFGPGTRLTVT.

CDR3 sequence reads: CASTGGPTAYNEQFF. Written as DNA, the CDR3 is TGTGCCAGCACCGGGGGGCCTACGGCCTACAATGAGCAGTTCTTC. The chain uses TRBV6-5 and TRBJ2-1, with D possibly being TRBD2 (7 bases). V lost 7 bases and J lost 2, with 15 bases in between. The CDR3 runs to 15 residues. From germline, CDR1 is MNHEY and CDR2 SVGAGI.

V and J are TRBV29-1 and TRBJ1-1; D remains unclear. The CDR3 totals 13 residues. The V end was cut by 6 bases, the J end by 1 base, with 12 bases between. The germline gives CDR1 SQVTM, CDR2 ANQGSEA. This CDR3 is CSVRGNRNTEAFF. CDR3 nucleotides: TGCAGCGTAAGAGGGAATAGGAACACTGAAGCTTTCTTT.

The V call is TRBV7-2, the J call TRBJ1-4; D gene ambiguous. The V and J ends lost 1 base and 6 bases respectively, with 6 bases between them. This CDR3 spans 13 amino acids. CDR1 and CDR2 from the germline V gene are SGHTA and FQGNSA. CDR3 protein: CASSLGAYEKLFF. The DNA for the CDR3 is TGTGCCAGCAGCTTAGGGGCTTATGAAAAACTGTTTTTT.

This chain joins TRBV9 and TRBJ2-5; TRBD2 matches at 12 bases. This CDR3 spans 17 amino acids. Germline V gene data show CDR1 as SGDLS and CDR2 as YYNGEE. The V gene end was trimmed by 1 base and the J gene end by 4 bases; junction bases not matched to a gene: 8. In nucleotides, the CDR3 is TGTGCCAGCAGCGTACTCCCTAGCGGGGGGGCCATAGAGACCCAGTACTTC. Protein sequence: CASSVLPSGGAIETQYF.

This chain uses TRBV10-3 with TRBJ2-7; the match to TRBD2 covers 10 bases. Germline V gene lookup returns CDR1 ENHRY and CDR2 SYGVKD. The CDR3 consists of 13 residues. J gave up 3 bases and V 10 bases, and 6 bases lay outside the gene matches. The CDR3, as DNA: TGTGCCACCCGGACTAGCGGCCTCTACGAGCAGTACTTC. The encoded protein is CATRTSGLYEQYF.

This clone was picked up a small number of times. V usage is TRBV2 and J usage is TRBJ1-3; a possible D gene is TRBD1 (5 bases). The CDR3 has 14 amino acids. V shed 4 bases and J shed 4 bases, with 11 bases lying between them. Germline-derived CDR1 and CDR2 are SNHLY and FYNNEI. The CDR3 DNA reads TGTGCCAGCAGTGTTAGGGGTACGGGAAACACCATATATTTT. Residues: CASSVRGTGNTIYF.

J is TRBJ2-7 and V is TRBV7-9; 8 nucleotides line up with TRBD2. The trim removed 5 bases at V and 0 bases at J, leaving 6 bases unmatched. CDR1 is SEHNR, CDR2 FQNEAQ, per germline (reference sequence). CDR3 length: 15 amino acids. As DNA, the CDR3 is TGTGCCAGCAGCGATAGCGGGGAGAGCTCCTACGAGCAGTACTTC. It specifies CASSDSGESSYEQYF.

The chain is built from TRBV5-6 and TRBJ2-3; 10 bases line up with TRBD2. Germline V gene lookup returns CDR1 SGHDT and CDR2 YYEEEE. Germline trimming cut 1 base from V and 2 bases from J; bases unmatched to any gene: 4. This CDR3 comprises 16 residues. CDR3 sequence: CASSLRTSGYTDTQYF. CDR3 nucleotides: TGTGCCAGCAGCTTGAGGACTAGCGGATACACAGATACGCAGTATTTT.

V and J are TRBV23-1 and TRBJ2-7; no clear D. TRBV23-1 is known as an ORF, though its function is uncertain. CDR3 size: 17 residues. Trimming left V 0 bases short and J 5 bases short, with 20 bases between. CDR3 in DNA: TGCGCCAGCAGTCAATCACGGAGAATATCCCCCTCGCACGAGCAGTACTTC. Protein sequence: CASSQSRRISPSHEQYF.

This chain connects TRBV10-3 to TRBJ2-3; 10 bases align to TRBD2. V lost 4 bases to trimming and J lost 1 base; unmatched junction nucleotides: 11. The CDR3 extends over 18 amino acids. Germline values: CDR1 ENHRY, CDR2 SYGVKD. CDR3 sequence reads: CAISGSERGGLGTDTQYF. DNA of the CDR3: TGTGCCATCAGTGGTAGCGAGCGGGGGGGATTGGGCACAGATACGCAGTATTTT.

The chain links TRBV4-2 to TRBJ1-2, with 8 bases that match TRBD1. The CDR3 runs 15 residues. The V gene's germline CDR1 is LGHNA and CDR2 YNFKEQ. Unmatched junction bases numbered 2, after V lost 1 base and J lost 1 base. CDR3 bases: TGTGCCAGCAGCCAAGGGACAGGGAGTAACTATGGCTACACCTTC. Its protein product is CASSQGTGSNYGYTF.

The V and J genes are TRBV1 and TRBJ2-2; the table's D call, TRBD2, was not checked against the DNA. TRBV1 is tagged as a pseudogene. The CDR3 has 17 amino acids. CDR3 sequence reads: CTSSQTCPGTNTGELFF. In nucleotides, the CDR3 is TGCACCAGCAGCCAAACTTGTCCCGGGACGAACACCGGGGAGCTGTTTTTT.